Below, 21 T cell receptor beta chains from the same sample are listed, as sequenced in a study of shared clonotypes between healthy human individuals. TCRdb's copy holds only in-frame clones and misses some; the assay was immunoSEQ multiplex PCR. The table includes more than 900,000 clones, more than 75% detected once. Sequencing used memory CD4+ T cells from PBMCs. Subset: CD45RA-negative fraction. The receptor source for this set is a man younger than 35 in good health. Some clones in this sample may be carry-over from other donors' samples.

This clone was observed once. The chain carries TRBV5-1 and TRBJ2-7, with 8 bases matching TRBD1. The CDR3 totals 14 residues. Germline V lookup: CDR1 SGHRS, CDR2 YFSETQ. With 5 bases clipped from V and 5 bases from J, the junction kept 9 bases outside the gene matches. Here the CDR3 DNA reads TGCGCCAGCAGGCCCAGGACAGGGTTCGACGAGCAGTACTTC. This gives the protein CASRPRTGFDEQYF.

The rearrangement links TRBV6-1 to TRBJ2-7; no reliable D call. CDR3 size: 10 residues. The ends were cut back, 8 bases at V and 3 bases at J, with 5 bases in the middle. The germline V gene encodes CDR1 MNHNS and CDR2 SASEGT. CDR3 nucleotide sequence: TGTGCCAGCGGCCTCTACGAGCAGTACTTC. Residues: CASGLYEQYF.

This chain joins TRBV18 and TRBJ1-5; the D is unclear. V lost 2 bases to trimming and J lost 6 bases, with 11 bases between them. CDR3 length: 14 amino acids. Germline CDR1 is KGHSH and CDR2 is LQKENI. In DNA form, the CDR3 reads TGTGCCAGCTCACCAGGACGATCCGGTCAGCCCCAGCATTTT. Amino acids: CASSPGRSGQPQHF.

The CDR3 spells CASSAGFYQPQHF. CDR3 DNA sequence: TGTGCCAGCAGTGCCGGGTTTTATCAGCCCCAGCATTTT. The rearrangement links TRBV6-1 to TRBJ1-5; no definite D call. The ends were cut back, 4 bases at V and 5 bases at J, with 9 bases in the middle. Germline CDR1 reads MNHNS; CDR2 reads SASEGT. This CDR3 region has 13 residues.

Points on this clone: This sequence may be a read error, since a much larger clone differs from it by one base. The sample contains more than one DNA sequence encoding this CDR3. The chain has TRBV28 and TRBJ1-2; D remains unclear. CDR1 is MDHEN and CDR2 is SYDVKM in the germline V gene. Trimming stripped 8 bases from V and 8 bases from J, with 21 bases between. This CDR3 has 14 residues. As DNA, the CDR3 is TGTGCCAGCCATTCCTGGGGAGGGCTCTACGGCTACACCTTC. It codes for CASHSWGGLYGYTF.

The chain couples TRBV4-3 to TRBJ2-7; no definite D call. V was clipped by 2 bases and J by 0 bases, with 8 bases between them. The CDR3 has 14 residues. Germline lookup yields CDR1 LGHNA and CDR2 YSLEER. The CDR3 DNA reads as TGCGCCAGCAGCCAATCTTCGGCCTCCTACGAGCAGTACTTC. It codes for CASSQSSASYEQYF.

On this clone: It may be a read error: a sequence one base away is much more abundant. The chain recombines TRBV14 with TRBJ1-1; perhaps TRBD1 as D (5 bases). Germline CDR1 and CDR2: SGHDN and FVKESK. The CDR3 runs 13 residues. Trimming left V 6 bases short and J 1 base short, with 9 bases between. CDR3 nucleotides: TGTGCCAGCAGGAGACAGCCGAACACTGAAGCTTTCTTT. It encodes CASRRQPNTEAFF.

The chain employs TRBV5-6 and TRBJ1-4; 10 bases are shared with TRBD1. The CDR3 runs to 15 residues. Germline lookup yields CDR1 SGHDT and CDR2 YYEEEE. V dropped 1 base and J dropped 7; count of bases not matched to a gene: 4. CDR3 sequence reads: CASSLMGQGSEKLFF. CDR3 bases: TGTGCCAGCAGCTTGATGGGACAGGGGAGTGAAAAACTGTTTTTT.

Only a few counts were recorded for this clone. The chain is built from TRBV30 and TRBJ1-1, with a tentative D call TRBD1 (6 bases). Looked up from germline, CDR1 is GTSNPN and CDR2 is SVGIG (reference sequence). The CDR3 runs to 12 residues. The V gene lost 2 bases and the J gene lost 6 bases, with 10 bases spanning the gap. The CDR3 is CAWSQQGPEAFF. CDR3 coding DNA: TGTGCCTGGAGTCAACAGGGCCCTGAAGCTTTCTTT.

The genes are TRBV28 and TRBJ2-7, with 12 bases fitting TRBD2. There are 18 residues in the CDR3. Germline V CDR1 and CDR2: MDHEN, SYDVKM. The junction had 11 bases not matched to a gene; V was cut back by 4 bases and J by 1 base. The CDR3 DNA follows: TGTGCCAGCAGTTCGGGGGGGCTAGCGGGAGGGCAGTCCTACGAGCAGTACTTC. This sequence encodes CASSSGGLAGGQSYEQYF. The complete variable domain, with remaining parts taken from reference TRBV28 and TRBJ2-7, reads DVKVTQSSRYLVKRTGEKVFLECVQDMDHENMFWYRQDPGLGLRLIYFSYDVKMKEKGDIPEGYSVSREKKERFSLILESASTNQTSMYLCASSSGGLAGGQSYEQYFGPGTRLTVT.

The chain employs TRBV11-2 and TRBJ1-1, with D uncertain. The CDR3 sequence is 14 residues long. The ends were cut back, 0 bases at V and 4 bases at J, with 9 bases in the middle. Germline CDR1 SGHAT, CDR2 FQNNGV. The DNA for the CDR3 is TGTGCCAGCAGCTTAGATTGGTCACGCACTGAAGCTTTCTTT. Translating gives CASSLDWSRTEAFF.

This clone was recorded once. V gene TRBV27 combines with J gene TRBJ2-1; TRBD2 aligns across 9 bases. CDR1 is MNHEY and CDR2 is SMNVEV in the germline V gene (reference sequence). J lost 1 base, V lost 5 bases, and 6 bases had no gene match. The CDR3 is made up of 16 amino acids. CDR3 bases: TGTGCCAGCAGTCTGATAGCGGGAGTTTCCTACAATGAGCAGTTCTTC. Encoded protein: CASSLIAGVSYNEQFF.

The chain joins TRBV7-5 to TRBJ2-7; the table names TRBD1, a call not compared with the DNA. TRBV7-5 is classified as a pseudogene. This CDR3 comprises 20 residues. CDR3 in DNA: TGTGCCAGAAGCTTAGTTATACGACATCATCCCCTTTTTGGCACCTACGAGCAGTACTTC. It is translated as CARSLVIRHHPLFGTYEQYF.

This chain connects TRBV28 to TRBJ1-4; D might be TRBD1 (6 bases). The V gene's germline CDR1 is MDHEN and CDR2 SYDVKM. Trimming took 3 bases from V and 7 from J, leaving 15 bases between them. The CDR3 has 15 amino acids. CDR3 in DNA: TGTGCCAGCAGTTTCGTCAGGGGTGTGGGTGAAAAACTGTTTTTT. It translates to CASSFVRGVGEKLFF. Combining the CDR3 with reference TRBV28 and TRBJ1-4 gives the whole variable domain DVKVTQSSRYLVKRTGEKVFLECVQDMDHENMFWYRQDPGLGLRLIYFSYDVKMKEKGDIPEGYSVSREKKERFSLILESASTNQTSMYLCASSFVRGVGEKLFFGSGTQLSVL.

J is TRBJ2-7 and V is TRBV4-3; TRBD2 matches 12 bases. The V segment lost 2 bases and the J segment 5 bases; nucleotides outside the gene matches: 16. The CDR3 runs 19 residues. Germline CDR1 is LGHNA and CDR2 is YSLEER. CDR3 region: CASSQPSPASGRAGHEQYF. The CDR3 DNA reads TGCGCCAGCAGCCAACCATCCCCGGCTAGCGGGAGGGCCGGCCACGAGCAGTACTTC.

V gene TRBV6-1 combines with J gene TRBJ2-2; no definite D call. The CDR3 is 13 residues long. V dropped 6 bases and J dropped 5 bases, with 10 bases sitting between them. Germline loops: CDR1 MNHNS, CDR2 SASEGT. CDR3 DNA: TGTGCCAGCAGGCTGACACAGACCGGGGAGCTGTTTTTT. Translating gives CASRLTQTGELFF.

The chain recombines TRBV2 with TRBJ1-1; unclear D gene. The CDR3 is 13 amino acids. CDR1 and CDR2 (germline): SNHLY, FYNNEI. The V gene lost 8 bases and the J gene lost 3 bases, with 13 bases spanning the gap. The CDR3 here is CASLFPGDTEAFF. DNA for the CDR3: TGTGCCAGCCTTTTCCCTGGGGACACTGAAGCTTTCTTT.

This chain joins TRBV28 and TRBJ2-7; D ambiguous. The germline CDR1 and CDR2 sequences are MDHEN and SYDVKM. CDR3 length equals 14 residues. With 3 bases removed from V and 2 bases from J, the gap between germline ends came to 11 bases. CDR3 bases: TGTGCCAGCAGTTTTCGGGCGAAAACCTACGAGCAGTACTTC. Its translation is CASSFRAKTYEQYF.

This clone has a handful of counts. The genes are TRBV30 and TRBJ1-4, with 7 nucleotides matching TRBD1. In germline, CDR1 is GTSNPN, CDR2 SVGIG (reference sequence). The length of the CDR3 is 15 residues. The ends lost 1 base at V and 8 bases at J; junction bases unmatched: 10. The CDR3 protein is CAWSEGAGGNEKLFF. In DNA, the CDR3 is TGTGCCTGGAGTGAGGGCGCAGGGGGAAACGAAAAACTGTTTTTT.

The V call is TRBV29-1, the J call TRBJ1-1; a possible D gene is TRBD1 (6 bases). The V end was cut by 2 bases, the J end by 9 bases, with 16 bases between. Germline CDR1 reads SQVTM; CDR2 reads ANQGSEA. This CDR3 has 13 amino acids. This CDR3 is CSVERPAGAKAFF. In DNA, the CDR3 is TGCAGCGTTGAACGACCGGCAGGGGCGAAAGCTTTCTTT.

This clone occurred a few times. This chain's CDR3 is CASSTRRRYQETQYF. CDR3 coding DNA: TGTGCCAGCAGTACAAGACGAAGGTACCAAGAGACCCAGTACTTC. V is TRBV28 and J is TRBJ2-5; D unresolved. There are 15 residues in the CDR3. In germline, CDR1 is MDHEN, CDR2 SYDVKM. Trimming stripped 5 bases from V and 0 bases from J, with 13 bases between.